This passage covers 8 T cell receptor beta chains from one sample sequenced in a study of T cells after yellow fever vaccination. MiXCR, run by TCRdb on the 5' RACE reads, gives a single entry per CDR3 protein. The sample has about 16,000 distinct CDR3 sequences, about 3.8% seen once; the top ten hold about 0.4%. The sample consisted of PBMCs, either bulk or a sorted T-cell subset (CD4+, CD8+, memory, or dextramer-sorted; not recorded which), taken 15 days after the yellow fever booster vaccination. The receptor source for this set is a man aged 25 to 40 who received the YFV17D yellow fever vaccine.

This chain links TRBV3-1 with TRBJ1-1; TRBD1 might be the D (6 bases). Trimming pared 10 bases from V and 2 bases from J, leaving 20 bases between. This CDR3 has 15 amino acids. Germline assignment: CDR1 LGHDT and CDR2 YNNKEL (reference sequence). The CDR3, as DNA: TGTGCCACCTCCCGGGGTTCAGGGGCCAACACTGAAGCTTTCTTT. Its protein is CATSRGSGANTEAFF.

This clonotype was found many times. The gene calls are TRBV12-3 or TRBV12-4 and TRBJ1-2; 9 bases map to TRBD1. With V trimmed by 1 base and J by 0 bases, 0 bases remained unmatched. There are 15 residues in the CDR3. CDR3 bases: TGTGCCAGCAGTTTAGGGACAGGGGCTAACTATGGCTACACCTTC. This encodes CASSLGTGANYGYTF.

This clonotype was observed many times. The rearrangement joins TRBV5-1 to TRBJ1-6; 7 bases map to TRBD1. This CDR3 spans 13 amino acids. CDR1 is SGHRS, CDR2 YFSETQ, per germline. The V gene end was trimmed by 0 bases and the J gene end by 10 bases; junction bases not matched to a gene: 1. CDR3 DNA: TGCGCCAGCAGCTTGGGGACAGGATCACCCCTCCACTTT. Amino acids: CASSLGTGSPLHF.

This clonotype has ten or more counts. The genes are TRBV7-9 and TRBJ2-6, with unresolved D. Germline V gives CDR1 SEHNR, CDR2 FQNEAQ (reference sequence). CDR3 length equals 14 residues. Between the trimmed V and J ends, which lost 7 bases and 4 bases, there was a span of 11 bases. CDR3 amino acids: CASNLPSGANVLTF. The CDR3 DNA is TGTGCCAGCAACCTACCGTCCGGGGCCAACGTCCTGACTTTC.

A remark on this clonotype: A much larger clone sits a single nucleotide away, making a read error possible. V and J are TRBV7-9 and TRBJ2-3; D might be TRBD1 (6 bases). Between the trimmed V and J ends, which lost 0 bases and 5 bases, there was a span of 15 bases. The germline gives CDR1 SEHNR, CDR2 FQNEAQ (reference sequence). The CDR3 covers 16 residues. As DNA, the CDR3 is TGTGCCAGCAGCTTAGCCCAGGGACATGGCATAGATACGCAGTATTTT. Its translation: CASSLAQGHGIDTQYF.

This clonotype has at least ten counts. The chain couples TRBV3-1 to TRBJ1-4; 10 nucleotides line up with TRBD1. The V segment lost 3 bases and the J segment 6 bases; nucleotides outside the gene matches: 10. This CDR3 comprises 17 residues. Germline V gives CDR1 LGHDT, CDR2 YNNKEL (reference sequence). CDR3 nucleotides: TGTGCCAGCAGCCACGAAAGGACAGGGGGAGTTGATGAAAAACTGTTTTTT. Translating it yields CASSHERTGGVDEKLFF.

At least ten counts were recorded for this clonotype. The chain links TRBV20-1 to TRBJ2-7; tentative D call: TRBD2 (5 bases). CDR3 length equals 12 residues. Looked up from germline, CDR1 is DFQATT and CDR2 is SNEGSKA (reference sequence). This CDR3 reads CRVGVQDYEQYF. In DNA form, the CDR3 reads TGCAGGGTGGGAGTACAAGACTACGAGCAGTACTTC.

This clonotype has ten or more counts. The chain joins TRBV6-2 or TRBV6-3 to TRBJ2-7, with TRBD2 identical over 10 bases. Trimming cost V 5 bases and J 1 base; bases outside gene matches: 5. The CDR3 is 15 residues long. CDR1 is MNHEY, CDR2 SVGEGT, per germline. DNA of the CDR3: TGTGCCAGCAGTGACGGACTAGCGGATTCCTACGAGCAGTACTTC. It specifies CASSDGLADSYEQYF.